The clone carrying this TCR beta chain turned up a few times. Its cognate antigen is unknown. TCRdb redid the calling of the reads with MiXCR, one entry per CDR3 protein. The sample lists 400,000 or so distinct CDR3 sequences; roughly a third were seen once. This entry comes from a study of T cell repertoires in cytomegalovirus infection. Study-level results: CMV-specific TCR beta clonotypes restricted by HLA-C were the ones dominating the ex vivo response.

Germline CDR1 and CDR2: MNHNS and SASEGT. There are 18 residues in the CDR3. Trimming cost V 2 bases and J 1 base; bases outside gene matches: 10. The chain carries TRBV6-1 and TRBJ1-5; 8 bases agree with TRBD1. The sequence was collected from a human donor in good health (CMV status not recorded). Some clones in this sample may be carry-over from other donors' samples. The sequencing sample was made of PBMCs. This CDR3 is CASSETWTGIESNQPQHF. CDR3 nucleotide sequence: TGTGCCAGCAGTGAAACCTGGACAGGGATAGAAAGCAATCAGCCCCAGCATTTT.